The entry that follows covers one T cell receptor (beta chain) sequence. Its matching antigen is unknown. The data belong to a study of T-cell memory formation after mild COVID-19. General observations from the study: Several responding clones turned up in pre-infection memory, indicating that cross-reactive memory may have taken part. The study found contracting CD4+ clones mainly in CM and EM and contracting CD8+ clones in EMRA. Contracting clones from day 15 to 85 showed balanced CD4/CD8; later expanders favored CD4+. Specificity for SARS-CoV-2 was not confirmed among the second-wave clones peaking on day 37.

TCRdb redid the calling of the 5' RACE reads with MiXCR, one entry per CDR3 protein. Among approximately 240,000 distinct CDR3 sequences listed, about 15% were seen once. V lost 4 bases, J lost 6 bases, and 10 bases lay in between. CDR3 size: 13 residues. Germline V gene data show CDR1 as LGHDT and CDR2 as YNNKEL (reference sequence). The clonotype was recovered from a man between 18 and 35 years old who had mild COVID-19 (a few samples of this study predate the infection). Cell type and time point are not known. The sample was PBMCs or a T cell subset sorted from them (not recorded which). The chain joins TRBV3-1 to TRBJ2-1; maybe TRBD2 (5 bases). In DNA, the CDR3 is TGTGCCAGCAGCCTCGGACTTCCCAATGAGCAGTTCTTC. This gives the protein CASSLGLPNEQFF.